The sequence of this TCR beta chain was determined in a study of T-cell memory formation after mild COVID-19 (dated by TCRdb to the early 2020s). General notes on the study: TCR sequence clusters from the two donors were largely donor specific. Two young, previously healthy adult volunteers, one female and one male, were included in the cohort. In two donors, T-cell clones that expanded and contracted after mild COVID-19 were followed by sequencing TCRalpha and TCRbeta repertoires longitudinally. What the work shows at the level of the full study, not this receptor alone: Some responding clones were found in pre-infection memory, which suggests that pre-existing cross-reactive memory T cells took part in the SARS-CoV-2 response. Balanced CD4/CD8 phenotypes were observed for clones contracting from day 15 to 85, whereas a bias towards CD4+ was observed for a second wave of clones expanding from day 15 to 37. SARS-CoV-2 specificity was not confirmed for the second-wave clones peaking on day 37. Contracting CD4+ clones were found mainly in CM and EM memory subsets, while CD8+ clones were enriched in EMRA. Only a couple of mild cases were covered in the study, and larger cohorts including severe cases with pre-infection samples were considered necessary.

The sequencing machine was an Illumina NovaSeq 6000. TCRalpha and TCRbeta cDNA libraries were built by 5'RACE with constant-segment primers, adding sample barcodes and unique molecular identifiers. RNA was extracted from every sample with Trizol reagent. The libraries were amplified in two PCR steps, and the second step added a second sample barcode and Illumina TruSeq adapters. The libraries were sequenced on an Illumina NovaSeq using 2 x 150 bp paired-end reads. The study's own analysis went as follows. The reads were demultiplexed and collapsed into UMI-guided consensus sequences using migec v1.2.7. With mixcr v2.1.11, UMI consensuses were aligned to TRA and TRB V and J templates and assembled into clonotypes. Clonotypes were classified as expanded or contracted when called significant by both edgeR and NoisET, with noise models trained on biological replicates. edgeR calls used a false discovery rate-adjusted p below 0.01 and a log2 fold-change threshold of 1. As an exploratory analysis of dynamics, PCA with hierarchical clustering was applied to max-normalized trajectories of the 1000 most abundant clonotypes. Each responding clone was given a CD4 or CD8 phenotype based on the CD4+ and CD8+ repertoires, which had been sequenced separately. TCRdb ran its own pipeline on the public reads, namely fastp trimming at Q25 and MiXCR clone calling, and kept in-frame beta chains. Rows merge per CDR3 protein into single entries with the most common DNA and genes. The V and J calls come from TCRdb's annotation, not from the publication. The sample data list hundreds of thousands of distinct CDR3 sequences, and 15% to 20% of these were observed just once. In total, the top ten clones hold 9.5% to 15% of the sample.

PBMCs were isolated by Ficoll-Paque density gradient centrifugation. This clonotype was counted only a few times. Its antigen is not yet known. No base quality values were provided; no much bigger clone lies one nucleotide off. Germline trimming: 0 bases from V, 3 bases from J; junction bases outside gene matches: 10. CDR1 and CDR2 were assigned from the germline V gene (reference sequence) as MNHNY and SVGAGI. The CDR3 goes from the cysteine to the phenylalanine over 17 residues. The entry retains the CDR3 DNA only, 51 bases that are in frame from base 1. The receptor comes from an adult woman who had mild COVID-19 (a few samples of this study predate the infection). The sample titles of this study are shuffled in the database, so cell type and time point are left out; the donor was told from shared clones. The chain couples TRBV6-6 to TRBJ2-7; 8 bases in between match TRBD1. Sample: PBMCs or a T cell subset sorted from them (not recorded which). The DNA sequence is given as TGTGCCAGCAGTTACTCCGCGGACAGGGTAGTAAACTACGAGCAGTACTTC. This is translated as CASSYSADRVVNYEQYF.